The 9 T cell receptor beta chains listed next were all sequenced from one sample in a study of post-analysis software for immune sequencing data (dated by TCRdb to the mid-2010s). Libraries were made using PCR. Instrument on record: Illumina HiSeq 2500. To reduce PCR and sequencing biases, unique molecular identifiers were incorporated into the TCR beta cDNA libraries. TCRdb passed the public sequencing reads through fastp at Q25 and MiXCR, retaining productive beta sequences. One record per CDR3 amino acid sequence lists the most common genes and DNA. The sample has some 690,000 distinct CDR3 sequences on record, 25% to 30% of them singletons. The ten largest clones take up about 0.5% of the sample. What the research found in general, with its limitations: Significantly higher frequencies in patients than in controls were found for five or six TRBV segments, including TRBV5-6, TRBV5-1 and TRBV20-1.

For these TCRs, the target antigens are not known. The sample comprised blood. The receptors here all came from a girl aged 10 to 17 with multiple sclerosis.

V and J are TRBV20-1 and TRBJ2-3; the D gene is possibly TRBD1 (5 bases). The CDR3 length is 14 residues. In germline, CDR1 is DFQATT, CDR2 SNEGSKA (reference sequence). Deletions cut 1 base from V and 3 bases from J, with 11 bases between. Written as DNA, the CDR3 is TGCAGTGCTAGAGTTATGACAGAAACAGATACGCAGTATTTT. This encodes CSARVMTETDTQYF.

There are a few counts of this clonotype. This chain uses TRBV6-2 or TRBV6-3 with TRBJ2-3, with 10 bases fitting TRBD2. The V segment lost 8 bases and the J segment 8 bases; nucleotides outside the gene matches: 10. Germline V gene lookup returns CDR1 MNHEY and CDR2 SVGEGT. The CDR3 contains 14 residues. The CDR3 loop is CASGSSGSVRTQYF. The CDR3 DNA reads TGTGCCAGCGGCTCTAGCGGGAGTGTCCGTACGCAGTATTTT.

This clonotype was seen a few times. V and J are TRBV5-1 and TRBJ2-1; unclear D gene. The V gene's germline CDR1 is SGHRS and CDR2 YFSETQ. Trimming took 4 bases from V and 10 from J, leaving 12 bases between them. There are 12 residues in the CDR3. As DNA, the CDR3 is TGCGCCAGCAGCACTTATCTGGGGGAGCAGTTCTTC. Protein: CASSTYLGEQFF.

The chain links TRBV7-9 to TRBJ1-1; tentatively, D is TRBD1 (5 bases). This CDR3 contains 15 residues. The germline gives CDR1 SEHNR, CDR2 FQNEAQ (reference sequence). Trimming stripped 2 bases from V and 5 bases from J, with 15 bases between. The CDR3 region has the DNA TGTGCCAGCAGCTTAACGGACACCAGTTTGACTGAAGCTTTCTTT. The encoded protein is CASSLTDTSLTEAFF.

The V and J genes are TRBV20-1 and TRBJ2-4; no clear D. Trimming pared 0 bases from V and 13 bases from J, leaving 16 bases between. The germline V gene has CDR1 DFQATT and CDR2 SNEGSKA (reference sequence). The CDR3 runs 13 residues. DNA of the CDR3: TGCAGTGCTAGAGATCTTGGTGCCCCGGAGCAGTACTTC. This sequence encodes CSARDLGAPEQYF.

This clonotype was detected only a few times. V gene TRBV9 combines with J gene TRBJ1-5; TRBD1 is a possible D gene (6 bases). Germline assignment: CDR1 SGDLS and CDR2 YYNGEE. The V end lost 4 bases, the J end lost 0 bases, and 11 bases lay between the germline ends. This CDR3 spans 15 amino acids. CDR3 bases: TGTGCCAGCAGCCATGGACAGTATAGCAATCAGCCCCAGCATTTT. Encoded protein: CASSHGQYSNQPQHF.

This clonotype came up a few times. The chain uses TRBV4-2 and TRBJ2-4; a weak D match, TRBD1 (6 bases). The J call could be wrong; TRBJ2-7 is a better fit for the DNA end. Per the germline V gene, CDR1 is LGHNA and CDR2 is YNFKEQ. This CDR3 comprises 13 residues. CDR3 coding DNA: TGTGCCAGCAGCCAAAAAACAGGGTCCGAGCAGTACTTC. Its translation is CASSQKTGSEQYF.

This rearrangement joins TRBV20-1 to TRBJ2-3, with TRBD2 matching over 8 bases. Germline assignment: CDR1 DFQATT and CDR2 SNEGSKA (reference sequence). This CDR3 has 16 amino acids. The trim removed 1 base at V and 4 bases at J, leaving 10 bases unmatched. This CDR3 is CSARAPLRGGSDTQYF. The CDR3 DNA is TGCAGTGCTAGAGCTCCCCTCCGGGGGGGCTCAGATACGCAGTATTTT.

This chain links TRBV9 with TRBJ2-5, with 8 nucleotides matching TRBD2. Trimming at V came to 2 bases and at J to 5 bases, leaving 8 bases not matched to a gene. The CDR3 contains 15 residues. Per germline, CDR1 SGDLS and CDR2 YYNGEE. The CDR3 reads CASSVGSGVTETQYF. The CDR3 coding sequence is TGTGCCAGCAGCGTGGGTAGCGGGGTCACGGAGACCCAGTACTTC.